The 9 T cell receptor beta chains in this list originate from one sample, sequenced in a study of tumor and adjacent non-tumor tissue in lung cancer. No cell sorting was done before RNA was extracted from the tissue. The library came from three nested PCR rounds adapted from ARM-PCR protocols. In TCRdb, the multiplex PCR reads were re-called with MiXCR into one record per CDR3 protein. The profile covers about 120,000 distinct CDR3 sequences, with 84% appearing a single time and 20% to 25% taken by the ten largest. Sequencing was carried out using lung tumor tissue. These receptors all stem from a man between 65 and 85 years old with non-small cell lung cancer.

A word on this clonotype: Relative to the germline gene, one junction end is altered; a read error may explain this. The chain couples TRBV11-2 to TRBJ2-3, with TRBD1 as a possible D gene (5 bases). The CDR3 sequence is 14 residues long. Germline values: CDR1 SGHAT, CDR2 FQNNGV. Here the CDR3 reads CASNLTPGSDTPYF. Written as DNA, the CDR3 is TGTGCCAGCAACCTAACCCCAGGGTCAGATACGCCGTATTTT.

As concerns this clonotype: Likely a read error: the CDR3 ends without its conserved phenylalanine or tryptophan. V and J are TRBV12-3 or TRBV12-4 and TRBJ1-6, with a weak D call TRBD1 (5 bases). The CDR3 is made up of 13 amino acids. CDR3 in amino acids: CASSPDPGSPLHL. DNA of the CDR3: TGTGCTAGCAGTCCGGACCCAGGGTCACCCCTCCACTTA.

Concerning this clonotype: This CDR3 fails to terminate in the conserved phenylalanine or tryptophan, so it likely reflects a read error. J is TRBJ2-7 and V is TRBV19, with 11 bases that match TRBD2. V was pared by 8 bases and J by 4 bases, with 13 bases of the junction left unmatched. The germline CDR1 and CDR2 sequences are LNHDA and SQIVND (reference sequence). This CDR3 has 16 amino acids. The CDR3 DNA is TGTGCCAGTCGGAAACTAGCGGGAGTGCCCGGGTACGAGCAGTACTTA. Its translation: CASRKLAGVPGYEQYL.

The chain is built from TRBV12-3 or TRBV12-4 and TRBJ1-6, with 12 nucleotides matching TRBD1. The CDR3 sequence is 16 residues long. The junction had 18 bases not matched to a gene; V was cut back by 10 bases and J by 14 bases. CDR3 in amino acids: CATTSGTGGYNPSLHF. In nucleotides, the CDR3 is TGTGCCACCACCTCCGGGACAGGGGGCTATAATCCATCCCTCCACTTT.

In its sample, this clonotype was seen a few times. This chain connects TRBV11-1 to TRBJ2-5; D possibly corresponds to TRBD2 (6 bases). The CDR3 runs 15 residues. V dropped 5 bases and J dropped 14 bases, with 27 bases sitting between them. Germline assignment: CDR1 SGHAT and CDR2 FQDESV (reference sequence). The CDR3 protein is CASSLGRTIQEFHYF. The CDR3 nucleotides are TGTGCCAGCAGCCTGGGTAGGACTATTCAAGAGTTCCACTACTTC.

Regarding this clonotype: The junction shows a germline mismatch at one end, possibly a read error. The chain has TRBV6-6 and TRBJ1-3; TRBD1 aligns across 11 bases. CDR1 MNHNY and CDR2 SVGAGI come from the germline V gene (reference sequence). This CDR3 spans 15 amino acids. The CDR3 region has the DNA TGTCCCAGTAGCATCTTGGGACAGGGGGGAAACACCATACATTTT. It encodes CPSSILGQGGNTIHF.

CDR3 amino acids: CASCLSYTEAFF. The DNA for the CDR3 is TGTGCTAGTTGTCTGTCCTACACTGAAGCTTTCTTT. V is TRBV12-5 and J is TRBJ1-1; D uncertain. Per germline, CDR1 LGHNT and CDR2 FRNRAP. The CDR3 runs 12 residues. V was cut by 8 bases and J by 3 bases, with 10 bases left in between.

Details on this clonotype: A much bigger clone sits one base away, suggesting this may be a read error. The chain employs TRBV28 and TRBJ2-1; D may be TRBD1 (5 bases). Per germline, CDR1 MDHEN and CDR2 SYDVKM. V lost 8 bases and J 10 bases, leaving 15 bases between the germline ends. The CDR3 loop spans 12 amino acids. The CDR3 is CASSLPDREQFF. The CDR3 coding sequence is TGTGCCAGCTCACTCCCCGACAGAGAGCAGTTCTTC.

As regards this clonotype: A much larger clone differs from this one at a single base, so this may be a read error. The chain carries TRBV7-9 and TRBJ2-3; no reliable D call. Germline V gene sequence: CDR1 SEHNR, CDR2 FQNEAQ (reference sequence). Trimming cost V 5 bases and J 2 bases, with 14 bases left between them. This CDR3 is built from 15 residues. CDR3 coding DNA: TGTGCCAGCAGCCTATCTCATGGGTTCACAGATACGCAGTATTTT. This gives the protein CASSLSHGFTDTQYF.